The clone carrying this T cell receptor (beta chain) appeared many times. Arm-PCR of CDR3 regions and iRepertoire HTBI primers were the basis on which TCR beta libraries were built. TCRdb itself ran the multiplex PCR reads through MiXCR, one entry per CDR3 protein. Of under 500,000 distinct CDR3 sequences listed, around 17% are singletons. Trimming took 4 bases from V and 6 from J; bases not matched to a gene: 5. CDR3 length: 16 residues. CDR1 is MDHEN, CDR2 SYDVKM, per germline. The source of the sample is a study of regulatory T cells in long-lasting Graves disease. As for time point: newly diagnosed GD, antithyroid drugs for less than 3 months. From PBMCs, RNA was extracted and then used to make the TCR library. Patients came through an endocrinology department, and that department was in Xi'an, China. Another study also made use of these data, one on T cells in Graves' hyperthyroidism and ophthalmopathy. As that report states: Uncontrolled infection, other autoimmune disease, pregnancy or lactation excluded patients. During a first-round RT-PCR of the TCR CDR3, the HTBI primer set was used.

The sequenced sample was peripheral blood mononuclear cells (PBMCs), obtained at new diagnosis, from a patient treated with antithyroid drugs. The chain links TRBV28 to TRBJ2-3; 15 bases line up with TRBD2. The origin of this receptor is a woman in her 30s with Graves disease. The CDR3 here is CASSSGLAGGDDTQYF. In nucleotides, the CDR3 is TGTGCCAGCAGTTCCGGACTAGCGGGAGGGGACGATACGCAGTATTTT.